What follows are 9 T cell receptor beta chains derived from one specimen sequenced in a study of Graves' ophthalmopathy and Graves' hyperthyroidism. From RNA, the CDR3 regions of TCR beta chains were amplified and sequenced. RT-PCR with HTBI primers came first, then second-round multiplex PCR. MiXCR, run by TCRdb on the multiplex PCR reads, gives a single entry per CDR3 protein. This sample has roughly 400,000 distinct CDR3 sequences; about 17% occur once, and the top ten carry about 1.4%. Sequencing used peripheral blood. The source of these receptors is a woman aged 18-29 years with Graves' ophthalmopathy.

This clonotype was observed many times. V and J are TRBV6-5 and TRBJ2-7; TRBD1 or TRBD2 may be the D gene (5 bases each). The germline CDR1 and CDR2 sequences are MNHEY and SVGAGI. Trimming cost V 0 bases and J 3 bases, with 12 bases left between them. This CDR3 is 15 amino acids long. Here the CDR3 DNA reads TGTGCCAGCAGTTACTCGGGGACGCCCAACTACGAGCAGTACTTC. Translating gives CASSYSGTPNYEQYF.

This clonotype came up many times. The CDR3 is CASSHRQYLSETQYF. The CDR3 nucleotides are TGCGCCAGCAGCCATCGACAGTACCTCAGCGAGACCCAGTACTTC. The chain is built from TRBV4-1 and TRBJ2-5; maybe TRBD1 (5 bases). There are 15 residues in the CDR3. Germline assignment: CDR1 MGHRA and CDR2 YSYEKL. Trimming removed 3 bases from V and 5 bases from J, with 16 bases in between.

This clonotype turned up a few times. The V and J genes are TRBV30 and TRBJ1-3; D gene uncertain. Trimming stripped 5 bases from V and 0 bases from J, with 14 bases between. Germline CDR1 is GTSNPN and CDR2 is SVGIG (reference sequence). CDR3 length equals 15 residues. This CDR3 is CAWGRRAPSGNTIYF. CDR3 nucleotide sequence: TGTGCCTGGGGACGTCGGGCGCCCTCTGGAAACACCATATATTTT.

This clonotype was seen at least ten times. V usage is TRBV11-2 and J usage is TRBJ2-7; 13 nucleotides align to TRBD2. Losses at the gene ends were 8 bases for V and 5 bases for J; bases not matched to a gene: 12. Germline V CDR1 and CDR2: SGHAT, FQNNGV. CDR3 length: 16 amino acids. In DNA, the CDR3 is TGTGCCAGCGGATGTACTAGCGGGAGGGAACGGAACGAGCAGTACTTC. This encodes CASGCTSGRERNEQYF.

The chain recombines TRBV11-2 with TRBJ1-1, with 10 bases aligning to TRBD1. The CDR3 covers 18 residues. Trimming cost V 5 bases and J 1 base; bases outside gene matches: 13. Germline V lookup: CDR1 SGHAT, CDR2 FQNNGV. CDR3 loop: CASSRTPGQGSKNTEAFF. The CDR3 DNA sequence: TGTGCCAGCAGCCGGACCCCGGGACAGGGGTCTAAGAACACTGAAGCTTTCTTT.

As for this clonotype: Sequence at one end of the junction differs from germline and may be a read error. The chain has TRBV2 and TRBJ1-5, with 11 nucleotides matching TRBD1. The germline CDR1 and CDR2 sequences are SNHLY and FYNNEI. This CDR3 region has 15 residues. The CDR3 DNA follows: TGTACCAGCAGTGGGGACAGGGGGGGAGGGCAGCCCCAGCATTTT. This sequence encodes CTSSGDRGGGQPQHF.

This chain links TRBV7-2 with TRBJ2-5; D is possibly TRBD2 (5 bases). CDR1 is SGHTA, CDR2 FQGNSA, per germline. V shed 4 bases and J shed 4 bases, with 13 bases lying between them. The CDR3 extends over 14 amino acids. The CDR3 region is CASSSGYSGETQYF. CDR3 nucleotides: TGTGCCAGCAGCTCAGGCTACAGCGGAGAGACCCAGTACTTC.

This clonotype showed up many times. V and J are TRBV11-1 and TRBJ2-7, with TRBD2 matching 8 bases. Germline values: CDR1 SGHAT, CDR2 FQDESV (reference sequence). This CDR3 has 17 amino acids. V trimming: 5 bases; J trimming: 3 bases; junction bases outside the gene matches: 15. The CDR3 region is CASSPARNSGADYEQYF. Written as DNA, the CDR3 is TGTGCCAGCAGCCCGGCCCGAAATAGCGGGGCGGACTACGAGCAGTACTTC.

This clonotype appeared many times. This rearrangement joins TRBV6-5 to TRBJ2-7; a possible D gene is TRBD1 (5 bases). V gave up 11 bases and J gave up 3 bases, with 14 bases separating them. Germline assignment: CDR1 MNHEY and CDR2 SVGAGI. CDR3 length equals 12 residues. CDR3 region: CAARSRVYEQYF. CDR3 coding DNA: TGTGCCGCCCGATCCAGGGTCTACGAGCAGTACTTC.